A selection of T cell receptor beta chains follows, all from one sample in a study of T cell responses to AZD1222 COVID-19 vaccine. Measured with immunoSEQ multiplex PCR; TCRdb has only the in-frame clones, and not every one. The sample has approximately 150,000 clones; roughly 87% are singletons. Specimen: peripheral blood, collected 28 days after the second dose of the MenACWY control vaccine. These receptors originate from an adult who received the MenACWY meningococcal vaccine as a control. Each CDR3 is given with its conserved first and last residue. Fields, in order: clone size, D gene, V gene, J gene, CDR3 protein, CDR3 DNA. The D gene is left open where the match is weak. Clone size is not always given. Where it is, it says once, few, many or a class for expanded clones.

size: -; D: -; V: TRBV7-9; J: TRBJ2-3; CDR3: CASSLSTDTQYF; DNA: TGTGCCAGCAGTCTGTCCACAGATACGCAGTATTTT
size: -; D: -; V: TRBV28; J: TRBJ2-7; CDR3: CASSTTDEQYF; DNA: TGTGCCAGCAGCACGACCGACGAGCAGTACTTC
size: -; D: -; V: TRBV5-6; J: TRBJ1-5; CDR3: CASSYGPYLSNQPQHF; DNA: TGTGCCAGCAGCTACGGGCCTTACCTGAGCAATCAGCCCCAGCATTTT
size: -; D: -; V: TRBV19; J: TRBJ1-6; CDR3: CASSITTGSSPLHF; DNA: TGTGCCAGTAGTATTACAACAGGGAGTTCACCCCTCCACTTT
size: once; D: -; V: TRBV14; J: TRBJ1-1; CDR3: CASSRHTGTTEAFF; DNA: TGTGCCAGCAGCCGGCACACAGGGACCACTGAAGCTTTCTTT
size: -; D: -; V: TRBV14; J: TRBJ1-2; CDR3: CASSQDPIDYGYTF; DNA: TGTGCCAGCAGCCAAGATCCGATAGACTATGGCTACACCTTC
size: -; D: -; V: TRBV7-8; J: TRBJ1-5; CDR3: CASSLNPGLNQPQHF; DNA: TGTGCCAGCAGCTTAAATCCAGGATTAAATCAGCCCCAGCATTTT
size: -; D: -; V: TRBV4-2; J: TRBJ2-6; CDR3: CASSQAVGETGANVLTF; DNA: TGTGCCAGCAGCCAAGCTGTAGGGGAAACTGGGGCCAACGTCCTGACTTTC
size: -; D: TRBD2; V: TRBV7-6; J: TRBJ2-3; CDR3: CASSRTPAGVTDTQYF; DNA: TGTGCCAGCAGCCGTACCCCAGCGGGGGTCACAGATACGCAGTATTTT
size: -; D: -; V: TRBV9; J: TRBJ1-3; CDR3: CASSVDVGNTIYF; DNA: TGTGCCAGCAGCGTAGATGTGGGAAACACCATATATTTT
size: many; D: TRBD2; V: TRBV7-2; J: TRBJ2-7; CDR3: CASSTSGTGNEQYF; DNA: TGTGCCAGCAGTACTAGCGGGACCGGGAACGAGCAGTACTTC
size: -; D: -; V: TRBV6-4; J: TRBJ2-1; CDR3: CASSVGEQFF; DNA: TGTGCCAGCAGTGTGGGTGAGCAGTTCTTC
size: -; D: -; V: TRBV30; J: TRBJ2-5; CDR3: CAWSGTAQETQYF; DNA: TGTGCCTGGAGTGGAACGGCTCAAGAGACCCAGTACTTC
size: -; D: TRBD1; V: TRBV30; J: TRBJ1-6; CDR3: CAWTGGNSPLHF; DNA: TGTGCCTGGACAGGGGGCAATTCACCCCTCCACTTT
size: once; D: -; V: TRBV28; J: TRBJ1-1; CDR3: CASKGVLGRNTEAFF; DNA: TGTGCCAGCAAGGGTGTTTTGGGGCGGAACACTGAAGCTTTCTTT
size: -; D: -; V: TRBV18; J: TRBJ1-2; CDR3: CASSPVEGDYGYTF; DNA: TGTGCCAGCTCACCGGTGGAAGGGGACTATGGCTACACCTTC